Listed below are T cell receptor beta chains from one sample, sequenced in a study of PD-1 blockade in classical Hodgkin lymphoma. Data came from immunoSEQ multiplex PCR; TCRdb stores just in-frame clones and leaves some out. The data show around 6,200 clones, about 81% seen once. The starting material was CD4+ T cells from blood, obtained at baseline. Source of these receptors: a human donor with classical Hodgkin lymphoma. Each CDR3 is given with its conserved first and last residue. A D gene is named only where the DNA matches it firmly. Size is omitted from some rows. Given values are once, few, many or a class for expanded clones.

v_gene	abundance	d_gene	j_gene	CDR3nt	CDR3aa
TRBV7-8	.	.	TRBJ2-7	TGTGCCAGCAGCCCGAGGGGATCCTACGAGCAGTACTTC	CASSPRGSYEQYF
TRBV11-3	.	.	TRBJ2-6	TGTGCCAGCAGCTTAGATCGGGGACTGATTCCTGGGGCCAACGTCCTGACTTTC	CASSLDRGLIPGANVLTF
TRBV15	once	.	TRBJ1-1	TGTGCCACCAGAGGGGTCGGCACTGAAGCTTTCTTT	CATRGVGTEAFF
TRBV14	.	.	TRBJ1-6	TGTGCCAGCAGTATCCGGGGGTTTAGTTCACCCCTCCACTTT	CASSIRGFSSPLHF
TRBV10-3	.	.	TRBJ1-2	TGTGCCATCAATGGCCAGGGGTTGAACGATGGCTACACCTTC	CAINGQGLNDGYTF
TRBV2	.	.	TRBJ1-1	TGTGCCAGCAGTTTCATCTATGAAGCTTTCTTT	CASSFIYEAFF
TRBV28	.	TRBD1	TRBJ1-5	TGTGCCAGCAGTTTATGGCGCGGGACAGGGACACCGTATAGCAATCAGCCCCAGCATTTT	CASSLWRGTGTPYSNQPQHF
TRBV7-2	.	.	TRBJ1-1	TGTGCCAGCAGCCTGTATCGCACGAACACTGAAGCTTTCTTT	CASSLYRTNTEAFF
TRBV6-5	.	TRBD2	TRBJ2-7	TGTGCCAGCAGTTACTCAGGGGACTATTTCTCCTACGAGCAGTACTTC	CASSYSGDYFSYEQYF
TRBV27	.	.	TRBJ1-5	TGTGCCAGCAGTCCTTCGCATGGCAATCAGCCCCAGCATTTT	CASSPSHGNQPQHF
TRBV7-9	.	.	TRBJ2-1	TGTGCCAGCAGCTTTGTAAATGAGCAGTTCTTC	CASSFVNEQFF
TRBV30	few	.	TRBJ1-3	TGTGCCTGGAGCTATGGTTTATCTGGAAACACCATATATTTT	CAWSYGLSGNTIYF
TRBV30	.	.	TRBJ2-5	TGTGCCTGGAGTGTCAGCCCAGGGCGCCAAGAGACCCAGTACTTC	CAWSVSPGRQETQYF
TRBV10-1	few	.	TRBJ1-5	TGCGCCAGCCTGAAGCCGGGGGGTGGCAATCAGCCCCAGCATTTT	CASLKPGGGNQPQHF
TRBV6-1	.	.	TRBJ1-4	TGTGCCAGCACTCGGGGGGGATCTAATGAAAAACTGTTTTTT	CASTRGGSNEKLFF
TRBV7-3	.	.	TRBJ1-1	TGTGCCAGCAGCTTCGAACGGTTGAACACTGAAGCTTTCTTT	CASSFERLNTEAFF
TRBV27	.	TRBD1	TRBJ1-5	TGTGCCAGCAGGGCGGGACAGGGATGGCAGCCCCAGCATTTT	CASRAGQGWQPQHF
TRBV28	.	.	TRBJ2-5	TGTGCCAGCAGTCCAGGACAGCCTCAAGAGACCCAGTACTTC	CASSPGQPQETQYF
TRBV29-1	.	TRBD1	TRBJ2-4	TGCAGCGTCTCGACTTCGACAGGGCTAGCCAAAAACATTCAGTACTTC	CSVSTSTGLAKNIQYF
TRBV30	.	.	TRBJ1-2	TGTGCCTGGAGTCCCGACCTCAGGGGCTATGGCTACACCTTC	CAWSPDLRGYGYTF
TRBV10-3	.	.	TRBJ2-7	TGTGCCATCAGTGAGACAGGCCGGGGCAAGGCAAGCGAGCAGTACTTC	CAISETGRGKASEQYF
TRBV6-1	.	.	TRBJ1-1	TGTGCCAGCAGGCGAACCGCCTCAAAGACCCCCGAAGCTTTCTTT	CASRRTASKTPEAFF
TRBV9	.	.	TRBJ1-4	TGTGCCAGCAGCGTAGAGGCAGGCGCTAATGAAAAACTGTTTTTT	CASSVEAGANEKLFF
TRBV9	.	TRBD2	TRBJ2-7	TGTGCCAGCAGCCCAGGACTAGCGGACTCCTACGAGCAGTACTTC	CASSPGLADSYEQYF
TRBV5-4	.	TRBD2	TRBJ2-1	TGTGCCAGCAGCCCGACACTAGCGGGGACAAACAATGAGCAGTTCTTC	CASSPTLAGTNNEQFF
TRBV7-2	.	.	TRBJ2-7	TGTGCCAGCAGCTTAGTACCAGGGCGCTACGAGCAGTACTTC	CASSLVPGRYEQYF
TRBV4-3	.	.	TRBJ1-1	TGCGCCAGCAGCCAAGGTCGGGAGGGGAATACTGAAGCTTTCTTT	CASSQGREGNTEAFF
TRBV29-1	few	.	TRBJ1-2	TGCAGCGTTGGGCAGGGAAACGGCTACACCTTC	CSVGQGNGYTF
TRBV5-5	.	.	TRBJ2-1	TGTGCCAGCAGCTTGGATTCCGGCGGCTCCTACAATGAGCAGTTCTTC	CASSLDSGGSYNEQFF
TRBV5-5	.	.	TRBJ1-3	TGTGCCAGCAGCTTGGAAAGGGAGGACACCATATATTTT	CASSLEREDTIYF
TRBV11-1	.	TRBD2	TRBJ2-3	TGTGCCAGCAGCTCCTCGAGCGGGGGGCTGTTAAAAATAGATACGCAGTATTTT	CASSSSSGGLLKIDTQYF
TRBV5-4	.	.	TRBJ1-1	TGTGCCAGCAGCTTGGACTTCCCCCTTACTGAAGCTTTCTTT	CASSLDFPLTEAFF
TRBV5-4	.	.	TRBJ1-1	TGTGCCAGCAGCTTGGACCAAACCCGATTGAACACTGAAGCTTTCTTT	CASSLDQTRLNTEAFF
TRBV7-5	.	.	TRBJ1-4	TGTGCCAGCAGCTCGACAGGGAGTGAAAAACTGTTTTTT	CASSSTGSEKLFF
TRBV19	.	.	TRBJ1-2	TGTGCCAGTAGTGCCTCGTACCCGGGCGTTCTTCGTGGCTACACCTTC	CASSASYPGVLRGYTF
TRBV4-3	.	.	TRBJ1-3	TGCGCCAGCAGCCAAGAACGGCAGGTCTCTGGAAACACCATATATTTT	CASSQERQVSGNTIYF
TRBV4-1	few	TRBD1	TRBJ1-5	TGCGCCAGCAGCCAAGCTCCGACAGGGGATGTTCAGCCCCAGCATTTT	CASSQAPTGDVQPQHF
TRBV19	.	.	TRBJ1-1	TGTGCCAGTAGTATGGGGCGGAGCCCGAGCGTGGCTGAAGCTTTCTTT	CASSMGRSPSVAEAFF
TRBV6-5	.	.	TRBJ2-7	TGTGCCAGCAGTTTTCTCGGGGGCGAGCAGTACTTC	CASSFLGGEQYF
TRBV18	.	TRBD1	TRBJ1-5	TGTGCCAGCTCAACTACCGGGACAGGGAATCAGCCCCAGCATTTT	CASSTTGTGNQPQHF
TRBV7-6	.	.	TRBJ2-1	TGTGCCAGCACCCTAGACACGAGCTCCTACAATGAGCAGTTCTTC	CASTLDTSSYNEQFF
TRBV19	.	.	TRBJ1-2	TGTGCCAGTAGTATTGGAGGACGTTATGGCTACACCTTC	CASSIGGRYGYTF
TRBV6-5	.	.	TRBJ2-7	TGTGCCAGCAGTTATCGCGCTGCAACCTACGAGCAGTACTTC	CASSYRAATYEQYF
TRBV2	few	.	TRBJ1-1	TGTGCCAGCATTTCGGGCCGCGGGTCGGAGACTGAAGCTTTCTTT	CASISGRGSETEAFF
TRBV19	once	.	TRBJ1-1	TGTGCCAGCCGAAAAGCCAGGGTTAACACTGAAGCTTTCTTT	CASRKARVNTEAFF
TRBV7-2	.	.	TRBJ2-3	TGTGCCAGCAGCTTGCGCAGACGAAGGGGAAGCACAGATACGCAGTATTTT	CASSLRRRRGSTDTQYF
TRBV7-8	.	.	TRBJ1-4	TGTGCCAGCAGCTTGTACGAAAAACTGTTTTTT	CASSLYEKLFF
TRBV7-3	.	.	TRBJ2-3	TGTGCCAGCAGCTTAAGGGTGGGGCTAAGCACAGATACGCAGTATTTT	CASSLRVGLSTDTQYF
TRBV7-2	.	.	TRBJ2-1	TGTGCCAGCAGCTTGAACCGGAATGAGCAGTTCTTC	CASSLNRNEQFF
TRBV2	.	.	TRBJ1-2	TGTGCCAGCAGGGGACGGGGGATTAACTATGGCTACACCTTC	CASRGRGINYGYTF
TRBV6-6	.	.	TRBJ1-1	TGTGCCAGCTTCCCGAGGGATCGGGTAAGCACTGAAGCTTTCTTT	CASFPRDRVSTEAFF
TRBV11-2	.	.	TRBJ2-7	TGTGCCAGCAGCCCACTCATGGGGGGCGCCTACGAGCAGTACTTC	CASSPLMGGAYEQYF
TRBV28	.	.	TRBJ2-3	TGTGCCAGCAGTTTCAGATCCACTAGCACAGATACGCAGTATTTT	CASSFRSTSTDTQYF